This record covers a single TCR beta chain. This record belongs to a study of blood T cell repertoires in COVID-19. For the study at large: The origin of the acute and convalescent COVID-19 samples was the United States, Italy and Spain. T cells, B-cell-depleted T cells, or PBMCs provided the cDNA or gDNA that served as material.

The CDR3 consists of 15 residues. V lost 1 base to trimming and J lost 2 bases, with 11 bases between them. CDR1 and CDR2 from the germline V gene are MGHRA and YSYEKL. In the authors' workflow: Amplification of reference gene primers was used by the study to estimate nucleated cell counts. Using immunoSEQ multiplex PCR, the repertoire was profiled, and TCRdb retains in-frame clones only, with some absent. That table gives V, J and clone size, and the DNA gave D and trimming. Counted here are 200,000 to 250,000 clones, roughly 84% occurring once; the ten biggest clones make up approximately 5.1%. The sequenced sample was peripheral blood. The sequence derives from a woman aged 55 to 70 who had recovered from COVID-19. This chain joins TRBV4-1 and TRBJ2-5, with D perhaps matching TRBD1 (6 bases). CDR3 protein: CASSQGFGTQETQYF. The CDR3 DNA sequence: TGCGCCAGCAGCCAAGGTTTCGGGACACAAGAGACCCAGTACTTC.